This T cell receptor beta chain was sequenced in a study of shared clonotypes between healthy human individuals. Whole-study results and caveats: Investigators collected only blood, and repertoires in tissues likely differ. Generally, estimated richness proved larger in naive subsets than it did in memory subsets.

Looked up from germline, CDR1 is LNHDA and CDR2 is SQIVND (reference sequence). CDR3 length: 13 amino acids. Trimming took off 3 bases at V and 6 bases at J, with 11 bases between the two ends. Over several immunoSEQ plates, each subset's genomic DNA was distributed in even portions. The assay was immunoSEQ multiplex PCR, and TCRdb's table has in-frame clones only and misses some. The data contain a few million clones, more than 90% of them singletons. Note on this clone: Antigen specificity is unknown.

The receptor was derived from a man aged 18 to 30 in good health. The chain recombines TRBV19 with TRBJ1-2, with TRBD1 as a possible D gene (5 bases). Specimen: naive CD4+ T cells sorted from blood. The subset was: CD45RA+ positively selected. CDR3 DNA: TGTGCCAGTAGTATTCCCGGGGGGAATGGCTACACCTTC. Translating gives CASSIPGGNGYTF.